The present TCR beta chain was sequenced within a study of blood T cells in healthy people across ages. Sample-barcoded 5' priming and a J-beta primer mix drove a second PCR of 7 to 11 cycles. TCRdb reanalysed the 5' RACE reads using MiXCR and keeps one entry per CDR3 protein. The sample lists under 1,100,000 distinct CDR3 sequences, around 27% seen once, with 0.65% to 0.75% in the top ten. This clonotype was detected once. CDR1 is DFQATT, CDR2 SNEGSKA, per germline (reference sequence). The CDR3 is made up of 15 amino acids. V was clipped by 6 bases and J by 2 bases, with 17 bases between them. These same data were also listed under a study on T cells of mothers and their children.

What was sequenced was blood. This chain uses TRBV20-1 with TRBJ2-1, with D perhaps TRBD2 (6 bases). This clonotype was sampled from a girl aged 2 to 10 in good health. The CDR3 is CSAKPPGLAYNEQFF. The CDR3 DNA is TGCAGTGCCAAGCCTCCGGGACTGGCCTACAATGAGCAGTTCTTC.